One and the same sample provided the 6 T cell receptor beta chains below, sequenced in a study of cytomegalovirus exposure and HLA in healthy donors. The PCR employed 60 Vbeta primers together with 13 Jbeta primers. The method was immunoSEQ multiplex PCR; TCRdb's version includes in-frame clones alone and lacks a portion of them. The table includes about 120,000 clones, less than 75% detected once. The sequenced sample was PBMCs. All receptors come from a woman between 40 and 50 years old in good health and CMV-seronegative.

CDR3 loop: CASTEAQRRETQYF. The CDR3 bases are TGTGCCAGCACTGAGGCCCAACGGCGAGAGACCCAGTACTTC. The chain combines TRBV6-5 with TRBJ2-5; D not resolved. Per germline, CDR1 MNHEY and CDR2 SVGAGI. This CDR3 has 14 residues. The ends were cut back, 7 bases at V and 4 bases at J, with 16 bases in the middle.

The chain employs TRBV14 and TRBJ1-6; D is uncertain. Germline V CDR1 and CDR2: SGHDN, FVKESK. Trimming removed 1 base at V and 7 bases at J, with 14 bases between. The CDR3 is 16 residues long. CDR3 nucleotide sequence: TGTGCCAGCAGCCAAGTTGAGGGCGTCTGGAATTCACCCCTCCACTTT. Protein: CASSQVEGVWNSPLHF.

This clone has just a few counts. The chain is built from TRBV7-9 and TRBJ1-3, with D unresolved. Germline CDR1 and CDR2: SEHNR and FQNEAQ (reference sequence). V lost 4 bases and J lost 2, with 3 bases in between. The CDR3 has 12 residues. The chain's CDR3 is CASSSAGNTIYF. The CDR3 DNA reads as TGTGCCAGCAGCTCGGCTGGAAACACCATATATTTT.

The gene calls are TRBV2 and TRBJ2-5; tentative D call: TRBD2 (6 bases). Per the germline V gene, CDR1 is SNHLY and CDR2 is FYNNEI. The CDR3 loop spans 11 amino acids. Trimming left V 6 bases short and J 7 bases short, with 9 bases between. CDR3 sequence: CASRGRGTQYF. The CDR3 bases are TGTGCCAGCAGGGGGCGGGGGACCCAGTACTTC.

The V and J genes are TRBV4-1 and TRBJ2-5, with D perhaps matching TRBD2 (6 bases). Germline CDR1 and CDR2: MGHRA and YSYEKL. This CDR3 is 14 amino acids long. V shed 0 bases and J shed 5 bases, with 10 bases lying between them. This CDR3 reads CASSQDTGGETQYF. The CDR3 DNA follows: TGCGCCAGCAGCCAAGATACTGGGGGGGAGACCCAGTACTTC.

This chain uses TRBV18 with TRBJ2-3; 10 bases are a match to TRBD2. The trim removed 0 bases at V and 2 bases at J, leaving 2 bases unmatched. The CDR3 length is 16 residues. Germline V CDR1 and CDR2: KGHSH, LQKENI. CDR3 protein: CASSPPGTSVTDTQYF. The DNA of the CDR3 is TGTGCCAGCTCACCACCTGGGACTAGCGTCACAGATACGCAGTATTTT.